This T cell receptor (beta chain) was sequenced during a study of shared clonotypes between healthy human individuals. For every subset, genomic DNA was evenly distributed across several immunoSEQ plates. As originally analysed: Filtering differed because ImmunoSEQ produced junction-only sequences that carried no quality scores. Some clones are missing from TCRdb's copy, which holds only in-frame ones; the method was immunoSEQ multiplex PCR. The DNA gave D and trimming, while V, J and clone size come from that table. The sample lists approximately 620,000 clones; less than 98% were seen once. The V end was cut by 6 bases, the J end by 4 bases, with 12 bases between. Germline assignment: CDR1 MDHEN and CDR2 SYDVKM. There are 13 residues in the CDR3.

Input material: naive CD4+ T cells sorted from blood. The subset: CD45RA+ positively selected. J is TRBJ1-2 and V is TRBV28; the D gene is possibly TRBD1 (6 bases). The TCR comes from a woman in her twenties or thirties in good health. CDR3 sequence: CASRRAGAYGYTF. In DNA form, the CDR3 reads TGTGCCAGCAGGCGGGCGGGGGCCTATGGCTACACCTTC.